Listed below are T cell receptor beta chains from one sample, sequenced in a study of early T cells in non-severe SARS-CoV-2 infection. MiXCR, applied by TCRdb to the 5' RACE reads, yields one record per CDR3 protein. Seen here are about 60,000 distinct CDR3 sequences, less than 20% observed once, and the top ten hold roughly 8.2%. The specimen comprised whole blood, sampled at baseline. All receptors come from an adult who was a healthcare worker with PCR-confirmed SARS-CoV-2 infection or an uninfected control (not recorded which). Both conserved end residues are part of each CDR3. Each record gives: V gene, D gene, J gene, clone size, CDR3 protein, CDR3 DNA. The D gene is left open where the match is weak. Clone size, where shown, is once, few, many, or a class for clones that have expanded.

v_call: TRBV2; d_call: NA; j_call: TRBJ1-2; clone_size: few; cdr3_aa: CASSITGITYGYTF; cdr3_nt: TGTGCCAGCAGTATAACAGGGATTACCTATGGCTACACCTTC
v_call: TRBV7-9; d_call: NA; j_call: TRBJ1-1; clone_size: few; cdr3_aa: CASSRRQNTEAFF; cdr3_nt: TGTGCCAGCAGCCGCCGACAGAACACTGAAGCTTTCTTT
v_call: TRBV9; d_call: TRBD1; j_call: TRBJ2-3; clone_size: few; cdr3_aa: CASEVTAQGPQYF; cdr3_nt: TGTGCCAGCGAAGTAACAGCACAGGGGCCGCAGTATTTT
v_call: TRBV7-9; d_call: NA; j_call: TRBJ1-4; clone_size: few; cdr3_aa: CASSWNEKLFF; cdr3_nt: TGTGCCAGCAGCTGGAATGAAAAACTGTTTTTT
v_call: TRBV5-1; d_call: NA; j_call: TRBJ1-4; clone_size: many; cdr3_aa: CASSLARSEKLFF; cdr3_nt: TGCGCCAGCAGCTTGGCGCGGAGCGAAAAACTGTTTTTT
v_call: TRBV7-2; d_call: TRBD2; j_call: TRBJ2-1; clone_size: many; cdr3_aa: CASSPRSSGSYNEQFF; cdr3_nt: TGTGCCAGCAGCCCCCGAAGTAGCGGGAGCTACAATGAGCAGTTCTTC
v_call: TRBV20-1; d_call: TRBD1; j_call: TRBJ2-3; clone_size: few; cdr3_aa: CSASATGTGGADTQYF; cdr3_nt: TGCAGTGCTAGTGCCACCGGGACAGGGGGGGCAGATACGCAGTATTTT
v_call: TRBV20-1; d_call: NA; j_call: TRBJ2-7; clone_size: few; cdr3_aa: CSANTGVDEQYF; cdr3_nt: TGCAGTGCTAACACGGGAGTCGACGAGCAGTACTTC
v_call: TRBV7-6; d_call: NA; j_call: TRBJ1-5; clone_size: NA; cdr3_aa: CASSPGTDNQPQHF; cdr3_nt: TGTGCCAGCAGCCCCGGAACAGATAATCAGCCCCAGCATTTT
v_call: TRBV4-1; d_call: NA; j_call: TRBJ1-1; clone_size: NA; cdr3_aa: CASSAQENTEAFF; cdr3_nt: TGCGCCAGCAGCGCACAGGAGAACACTGAAGCTTTCTTT
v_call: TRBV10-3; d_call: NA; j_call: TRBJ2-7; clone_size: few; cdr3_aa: CAISGDRGGYEQYF; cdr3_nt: TGTGCCATCAGTGGGGATAGAGGGGGATACGAGCAGTACTTC
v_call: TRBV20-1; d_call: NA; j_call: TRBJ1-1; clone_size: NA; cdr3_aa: CSARDGGLPYNMNTEAFF; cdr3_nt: TGCAGTGCTAGAGATGGGGGCCTCCCCTACAATATGAACACTGAAGCTTTCTTT
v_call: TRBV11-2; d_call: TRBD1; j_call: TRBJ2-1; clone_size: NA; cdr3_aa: CASSRQGIEPYNEQFF; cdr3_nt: TGTGCCAGCAGCCGACAGGGGATAGAGCCCTACAATGAGCAGTTCTTC
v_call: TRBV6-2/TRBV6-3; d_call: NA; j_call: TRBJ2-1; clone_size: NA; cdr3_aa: CASSYYLRAGLYNEQFF; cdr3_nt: TGTGCCAGCAGTTATTATCTTCGAGCGGGCCTCTACAATGAGCAGTTCTTC
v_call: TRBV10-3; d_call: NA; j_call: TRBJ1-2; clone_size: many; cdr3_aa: CAISGGRVPNYGYTF; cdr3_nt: TGTGCCATCAGTGGAGGCCGGGTCCCTAACTATGGCTACACCTTC
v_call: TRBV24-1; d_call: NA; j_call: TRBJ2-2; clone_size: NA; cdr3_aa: CATSVRQGPGGPTGELFF; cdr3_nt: TGTGCCACCAGTGTGAGACAGGGACCGGGGGGGCCCACCGGGGAGCTGTTTTTT
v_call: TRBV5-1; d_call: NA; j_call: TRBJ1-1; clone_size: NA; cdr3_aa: CASSLDRMNTEAFF; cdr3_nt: TGCGCCAGCAGCTTGGACAGGATGAACACTGAAGCTTTCTTT
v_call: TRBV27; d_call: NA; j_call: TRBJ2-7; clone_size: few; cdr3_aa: CASSPEPRGHEQYF; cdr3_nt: TGTGCCAGCAGTCCTGAGCCCAGGGGACACGAGCAGTACTTC
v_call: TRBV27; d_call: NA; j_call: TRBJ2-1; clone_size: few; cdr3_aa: CASSLWVQGRGNEQFF; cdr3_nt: TGTGCCAGCAGTTTATGGGTACAGGGTAGAGGCAATGAGCAGTTCTTC
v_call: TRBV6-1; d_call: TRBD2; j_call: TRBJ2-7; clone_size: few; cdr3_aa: CASTTGLAGPPYEQYF; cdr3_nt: TGTGCCAGCACGACCGGACTAGCGGGTCCTCCCTACGAGCAGTACTTC
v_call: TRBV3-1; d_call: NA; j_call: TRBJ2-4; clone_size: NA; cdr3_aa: CASSQRRLGLENIQYF; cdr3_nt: TGTGCCAGCAGCCAGCGAAGGCTGGGGCTGGAAAACATTCAGTACTTC
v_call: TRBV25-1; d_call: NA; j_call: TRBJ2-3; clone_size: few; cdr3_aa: CASSIMDTQYF; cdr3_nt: TGTGCCAGCAGCATTATGGATACGCAGTATTTT
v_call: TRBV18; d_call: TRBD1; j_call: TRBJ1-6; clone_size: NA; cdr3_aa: CASSGQNDNSPLHF; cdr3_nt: TGTGCCAGCTCGGGACAGAATGATAATTCACCCCTCCACTTT
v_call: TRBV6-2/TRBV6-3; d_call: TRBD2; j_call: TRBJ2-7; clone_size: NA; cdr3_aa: CASSGGTSGRTHSYEQYF; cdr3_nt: TGTGCCAGCAGTGGGGGGACTAGCGGGAGGACTCACTCCTACGAGCAGTACTTC
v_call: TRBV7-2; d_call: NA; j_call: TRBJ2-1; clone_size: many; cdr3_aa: CASSLAPMNEQFF; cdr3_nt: TGTGCCAGCAGCTTAGCGCCAATGAATGAGCAGTTCTTC
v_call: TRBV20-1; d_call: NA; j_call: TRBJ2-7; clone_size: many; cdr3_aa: CSARGPGSSYEQYF; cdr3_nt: TGCAGTGCTAGAGGCCCTGGTAGCTCCTACGAGCAGTACTTC
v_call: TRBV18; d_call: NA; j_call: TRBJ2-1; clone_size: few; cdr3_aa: CASSPGQTYNEQFF; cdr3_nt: TGTGCCAGCTCACCCGGACAGACCTACAATGAGCAGTTCTTC
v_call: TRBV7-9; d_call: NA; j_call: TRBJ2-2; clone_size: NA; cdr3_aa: CASRPLSSGELFF; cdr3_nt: TGTGCCAGCAGACCCCTTTCTTCCGGGGAGCTGTTTTTT
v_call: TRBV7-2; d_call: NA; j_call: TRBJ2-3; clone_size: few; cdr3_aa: CASSIYADTQYF; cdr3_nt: TGTGCCAGCAGCATTTACGCAGATACGCAGTATTTT
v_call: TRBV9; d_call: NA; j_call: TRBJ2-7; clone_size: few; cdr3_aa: CASSAGAGRHEQYF; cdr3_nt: TGTGCCAGCAGCGCCGGGGCAGGGCGTCACGAGCAGTACTTC
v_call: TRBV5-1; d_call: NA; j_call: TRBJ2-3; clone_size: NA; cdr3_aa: CASSLVGGPSTDTQYF; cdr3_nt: TGCGCCAGCAGCTTGGTCGGAGGACCTAGCACAGATACGCAGTATTTT
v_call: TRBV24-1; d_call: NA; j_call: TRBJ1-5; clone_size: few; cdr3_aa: CATSDPRQAGNQPQHF; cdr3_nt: TGTGCCACCAGTGATCCCAGACAGGCAGGCAATCAGCCCCAGCATTTT
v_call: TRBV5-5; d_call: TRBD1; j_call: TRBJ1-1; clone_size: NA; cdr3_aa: CASSTGTGKYTEAFF; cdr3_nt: TGTGCCAGCAGCACCGGGACAGGAAAGTACACTGAAGCTTTCTTT
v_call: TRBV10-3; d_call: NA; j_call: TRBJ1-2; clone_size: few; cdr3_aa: CAISDPPYENGYTF; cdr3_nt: TGTGCCATCAGTGACCCGCCATACGAGAATGGCTACACCTTC
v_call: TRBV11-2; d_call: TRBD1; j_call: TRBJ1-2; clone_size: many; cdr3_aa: CASSPNPTGGEADYGYTF; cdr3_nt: TGTGCCAGCAGCCCTAATCCGACAGGGGGGGAGGCGGACTATGGCTACACCTTC
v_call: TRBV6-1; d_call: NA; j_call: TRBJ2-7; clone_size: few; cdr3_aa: CASSEAWGQAYEQYF; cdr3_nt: TGTGCCAGCAGTGAAGCTTGGGGGCAGGCCTACGAGCAGTACTTC
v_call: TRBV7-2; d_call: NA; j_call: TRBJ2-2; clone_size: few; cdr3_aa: CASSSRTGELFF; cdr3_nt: TGTGCCAGCAGCTCTCGTACCGGGGAGCTGTTTTTT
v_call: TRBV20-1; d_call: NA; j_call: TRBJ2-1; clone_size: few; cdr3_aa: CSARTGRNEQFF; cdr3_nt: TGCAGTGCTAGGACAGGGAGGAATGAGCAGTTCTTC
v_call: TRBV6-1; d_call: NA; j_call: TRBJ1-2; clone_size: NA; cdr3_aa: CASSNAETGLNYGYTF; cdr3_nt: TGTGCCAGCAGTAATGCCGAGACAGGCCTTAACTATGGCTACACCTTC
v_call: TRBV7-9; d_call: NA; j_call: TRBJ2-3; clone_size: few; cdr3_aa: CASSKTRTSTDTQYF; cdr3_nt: TGTGCCAGCAGCAAGACAAGAACTAGCACAGATACGCAGTATTTT
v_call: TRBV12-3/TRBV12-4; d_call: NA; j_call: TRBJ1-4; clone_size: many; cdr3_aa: CASSSQDRTTNEKLFF; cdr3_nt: TGTGCCAGCAGTTCCCAGGACAGAACAACTAATGAAAAACTGTTTTTT
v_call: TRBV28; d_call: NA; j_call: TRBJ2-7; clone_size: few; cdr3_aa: CASRTGYYEQYF; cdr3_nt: TGTGCCAGCAGGACAGGATACTACGAGCAGTACTTC
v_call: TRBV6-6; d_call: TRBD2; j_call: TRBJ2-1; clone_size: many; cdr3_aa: CASSYSGLAGIYNEQFF; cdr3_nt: TGTGCCAGCAGTTACTCTGGGCTAGCGGGGATTTACAATGAGCAGTTCTTC
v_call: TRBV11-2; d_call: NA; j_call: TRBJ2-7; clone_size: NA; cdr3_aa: CASSLAPRLEQYF; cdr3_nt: TGTGCCAGCAGCTTAGCACCGCGCCTGGAGCAGTACTTC
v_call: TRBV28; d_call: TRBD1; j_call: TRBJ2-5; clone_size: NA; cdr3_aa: CAGSLTGGGQETQYF; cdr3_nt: TGTGCCGGCAGTTTGACAGGGGGTGGACAAGAGACCCAGTACTTC
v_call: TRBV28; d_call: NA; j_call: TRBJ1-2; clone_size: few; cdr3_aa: CASSNAGAPGYTF; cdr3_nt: TGTGCCAGCAGCAACGCGGGGGCTCCTGGCTACACCTTC
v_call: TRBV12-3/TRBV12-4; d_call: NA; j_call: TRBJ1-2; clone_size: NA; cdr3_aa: CASSHQGSNYGYTF; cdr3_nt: TGTGCCAGCAGCCATCAGGGGTCTAACTATGGCTACACCTTC
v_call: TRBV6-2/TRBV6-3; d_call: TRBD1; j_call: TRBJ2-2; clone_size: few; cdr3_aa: CASRLGTGGLTGELFF; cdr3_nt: TGTGCCAGCAGACTCGGGACAGGGGGCTTGACCGGGGAGCTGTTTTTT
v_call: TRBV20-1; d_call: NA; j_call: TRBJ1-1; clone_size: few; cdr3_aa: CSAMVGGNTEAFF; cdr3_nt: TGCAGTGCTATGGTGGGCGGGAACACTGAAGCTTTCTTT
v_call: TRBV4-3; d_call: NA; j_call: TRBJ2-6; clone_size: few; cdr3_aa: CASSQFSLSGANVLTF; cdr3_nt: TGCGCCAGCAGCCAATTTTCACTTTCTGGGGCCAACGTCCTGACTTTC
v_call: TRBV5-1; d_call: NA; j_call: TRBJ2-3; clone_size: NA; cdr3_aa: CASRSETDTQYF; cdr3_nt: TGCGCCAGCAGATCCGAAACAGATACGCAGTATTTT
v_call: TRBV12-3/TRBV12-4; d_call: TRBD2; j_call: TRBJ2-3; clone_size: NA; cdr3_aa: CASSLAGGLADTQYF; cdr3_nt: TGTGCCAGCAGTCTAGCGGGGGGGCTAGCAGATACGCAGTATTTT
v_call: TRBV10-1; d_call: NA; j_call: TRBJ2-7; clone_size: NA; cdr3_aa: CASSDWTAGRQYF; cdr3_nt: TGCGCCAGCAGTGATTGGACAGCGGGGAGGCAGTACTTC
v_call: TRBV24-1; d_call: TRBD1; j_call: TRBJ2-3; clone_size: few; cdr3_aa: CATSEFDRVGTDTQYF; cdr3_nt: TGTGCCACCAGTGAATTTGACAGGGTAGGCACAGATACGCAGTATTTT